These 20 T cell receptor beta chains originate from one sample sequenced in a study of read filtering for tumor transcriptome and immune sequencing. The library was built from approximately 400 ng RNA with molecular barcoded adaptors for alpha/delta and beta/gamma chains. TCRdb redid the calling of the reads with MiXCR, one entry per CDR3 protein. The profile shows more than 100,000 distinct CDR3 sequences, 10% to 15% of them singletons. Sequenced: a population of CD138-negative cells sorted from bone marrow. Source of these receptors: a donor aged 40 or over with multiple myeloma.

This clonotype was observed many times. This sequence joins TRBV6-5 and TRBJ2-1, with TRBD2 identical over 9 bases. Looked up from germline, CDR1 is MNHEY and CDR2 is SVGAGI. The CDR3 length is 16 residues. V trimming: 5 bases; J trimming: 0 bases; junction bases outside the gene matches: 5. In DNA, the CDR3 is TGTGCCAGCAGTGTCGCGCGGGGGGGCTCCTACAATGAGCAGTTCTTC. It yields the protein CASSVARGGSYNEQFF.

Many counts were recorded for this clonotype. The gene calls are TRBV11-2 and TRBJ2-2; D is unresolved. Germline-derived CDR1 and CDR2 are SGHAT and FQNNGV. The CDR3 runs to 12 residues. V was cut by 2 bases and J by 7 bases, with 5 bases left in between. CDR3 sequence (DNA): TGTGCCAGCAGCTTACTGGGCGGGGAGCTGTTTTTT. Translation gives CASSLLGGELFF.

This clonotype was seen repeatedly, ten times or more. The rearrangement links TRBV19 to TRBJ1-5; possible D gene TRBD1, 6 bases. Trimming stripped 9 bases from V and 8 bases from J, with 23 bases between. CDR3 length: 15 amino acids. The germline V gene encodes CDR1 LNHDA and CDR2 SQIVND (reference sequence). The CDR3, as DNA: TGTGCCAGCAATTACGATGGCAGGGGAATGGAGCCCCAGCATTTT. This encodes CASNYDGRGMEPQHF.

This sequence joins TRBV2 and TRBJ2-5; D gene ambiguous. The germline V gene has CDR1 SNHLY and CDR2 FYNNEI. The V and J ends lost 0 bases and 5 bases respectively, with 10 bases between them. The CDR3 is made up of 14 amino acids. CDR3 nucleotide sequence: TGTGCCAGCAGTGAAGCCCCATATGGGGAGACCCAGTACTTC. Its translation is CASSEAPYGETQYF.

This clonotype was counted at least ten times. V is TRBV5-1 and J is TRBJ2-3, with unresolved D. Germline CDR1 SGHRS, CDR2 YFSETQ. CDR3 size: 15 residues. The germline V and J ends were trimmed by 1 base and 7 bases, with 16 bases remaining between them. The CDR3 coding sequence is TGCGCCAGCAGCTTGCACGGAGCGTCAGCGAATACGCAGTATTTT. Translation: CASSLHGASANTQYF.

V usage is TRBV6-5 and J usage is TRBJ2-6; weak D call: TRBD1 (6 bases). Germline values: CDR1 MNHEY, CDR2 SVGAGI. With 6 bases removed from V and 1 base from J, the gap between germline ends came to 16 bases. This CDR3 comprises 17 residues. The CDR3 spells CASRARGFGSGANVLTF. CDR3 DNA: TGTGCCAGCAGGGCGAGGGGGTTCGGATCTGGGGCCAACGTCCTGACTTTC.

In this sample, this clonotype turned up many times. DNA for the CDR3: TGTGCCAGTAGTATTCCCTCGTTGGCGGGAGGCCATGAGCAGTTCTTC. Translating gives CASSIPSLAGGHEQFF. The gene calls are TRBV19 and TRBJ2-1; 8 bases agree with TRBD2. The ends lost 3 bases at V and 8 bases at J; junction bases unmatched: 12. CDR1 LNHDA and CDR2 SQIVND come from the germline V gene (reference sequence). The CDR3 sequence is 16 residues long.

This clonotype showed up just a few times. The chain couples TRBV5-1 to TRBJ2-2; D gene uncertain. The germline V and J ends were trimmed by 5 bases and 4 bases, with 6 bases remaining between them. The CDR3 consists of 12 residues. Germline loops: CDR1 SGHRS, CDR2 YFSETQ. Written as DNA, the CDR3 is TGCGCCAGCAGGGAACCCACCGGGGAGCTGTTTTTT. This translates into CASREPTGELFF.

This clonotype was counted at least ten times. The genes are TRBV29-1 and TRBJ1-1; D call uncertain. The CDR3 loop spans 12 amino acids. Germline lookup yields CDR1 SQVTM and CDR2 ANQGSEA. V was trimmed by 2 bases and J by 2 bases, leaving 6 bases between them. For the CDR3, the DNA is TGCAGCGTTGAACAAGGAAACACTGAAGCTTTCTTT. Its translation is CSVEQGNTEAFF.

This clonotype was picked up many times. The chain couples TRBV19 to TRBJ2-7; the D is unclear. CDR3 size: 14 residues. The V end lost 6 bases, the J end lost 4 bases, and 16 bases lay between the germline ends. Germline CDR1 reads LNHDA; CDR2 reads SQIVND (reference sequence). The DNA for the CDR3 is TGTGCCAGTAGCCTTCAGGCCCTCCATTACGAGCAGTACTTC. Its translation is CASSLQALHYEQYF.

The chain employs TRBV7-2 and TRBJ2-3; 9 nucleotides align to TRBD2. Per germline, CDR1 SGHTA and CDR2 FQGNSA. The CDR3 is made up of 17 amino acids. Losses at the gene ends were 5 bases for V and 1 base for J; bases not matched to a gene: 10. The CDR3 here is CASSPRLASGGTDTQYF. CDR3 in DNA: TGTGCCAGCAGCCCCCGGTTGGCTAGCGGGGGCACAGATACGCAGTATTTT.

The sample holds many counts of this clonotype. This sequence joins TRBV5-1 and TRBJ2-7; D perhaps matches TRBD2 (5 bases). CDR3 length equals 14 residues. Looked up from germline, CDR1 is SGHRS and CDR2 is YFSETQ. Trimming stripped 0 bases from V and 2 bases from J, with 9 bases between. The CDR3 sequence is CASSLEGRPYEQYF. CDR3 DNA: TGCGCCAGCAGCTTGGAAGGGAGACCCTACGAGCAGTACTTC.

This clonotype was detected many times. The rearrangement links TRBV6-5 to TRBJ2-1; TRBD1 matches at 7 bases. V was pared by 7 bases and J by 2 bases, with 5 bases of the junction left unmatched. Germline-derived CDR1 and CDR2 are MNHEY and SVGAGI. CDR3 size: 14 residues. The CDR3 is CASNRGRAYNEQFF. Here the CDR3 DNA reads TGTGCCAGCAACAGGGGTAGGGCCTACAATGAGCAGTTCTTC.

This sequence joins TRBV5-1 and TRBJ1-1, with D possibly matching TRBD1 (5 bases). Trimming shortened V by 4 bases and J by 0 bases, and 13 bases separated the two germline ends. The CDR3 totals 15 residues. CDR1 and CDR2 (germline): SGHRS, YFSETQ. CDR3 sequence: CASSRDSTVNTEAFF. CDR3 nucleotide sequence: TGCGCCAGCAGCAGGGACTCGACGGTGAACACTGAAGCTTTCTTT.

This clonotype was counted at least ten times. V and J are TRBV20-1 and TRBJ2-5; the match to TRBD2 covers 8 bases. Trimming took 5 bases from V and 8 from J; bases not matched to a gene: 7. The germline CDR1 and CDR2 sequences are DFQATT and SNEGSKA (reference sequence). The CDR3 has 12 residues. In DNA form, the CDR3 reads TGCAGTGCTCCCGGGACTAGTTTTACCCAGTACTTC. It is translated as CSAPGTSFTQYF.

This clonotype came up many times. The chain uses TRBV3-1 and TRBJ2-1; 9 bases agree with TRBD2. J gave up 5 bases and V 1 base, and 6 bases lay outside the gene matches. Germline V lookup: CDR1 LGHDT, CDR2 YNNKEL (reference sequence). The CDR3 is 16 residues long. The CDR3 loop reads CASSQVQAGGNNEQFF. CDR3 nucleotides: TGTGCCAGCAGCCAAGTACAAGCGGGAGGTAACAATGAGCAGTTCTTC.

This clonotype was recorded many times. CDR3: CASSLGQAEWDEQFF. DNA for the CDR3: TGCGCCAGCAGCCTGGGGCAGGCCGAATGGGATGAGCAGTTCTTC. The chain employs TRBV4-1 and TRBJ2-1; TRBD1 is a possible D gene (5 bases). The CDR3 sequence is 15 residues long. V lost 4 bases to trimming and J lost 8 bases, with 18 bases between them. Per the germline V gene, CDR1 is MGHRA and CDR2 is YSYEKL.

The table lists this clonotype with many counts. V is TRBV5-1 and J is TRBJ1-1, with a weak D call TRBD1 (5 bases). The germline V gene has CDR1 SGHRS and CDR2 YFSETQ. The CDR3 loop spans 12 amino acids. V was pared by 1 base and J by 7 bases, with 8 bases between. Here the CDR3 DNA reads TGCGCCAGCAGCTTGATGGGGCGTGAAGCTTTCTTT. Its protein is CASSLMGREAFF.

This clonotype occurred a few times. The chain has TRBV12-3 or TRBV12-4 and TRBJ1-1; D not certain. Trimming took 6 bases from V and 0 from J, leaving 14 bases between them. This CDR3 comprises 15 residues. The CDR3 sequence is CASSQPYGVNTEAFF. CDR3 in DNA: TGTGCCAGCAGCCAGCCGTACGGGGTGAACACTGAAGCTTTCTTT.

This chain's CDR3 is CASSPVDRKQFF. CDR3 DNA sequence: TGTGCCAGCAGCCCCGTCGACCGGAAGCAGTTCTTC. The chain has TRBV12-3 or TRBV12-4 and TRBJ2-1; no clear D gene. This CDR3 spans 12 amino acids. V was clipped by 6 bases and J by 11 bases, with 14 bases between them.